One and the same sample provided the 28 T cell receptor beta chains below, sequenced in a study of spatial heterogeneity in lung cancer. Time point here: blood at routine non-recurrence follow-up after resection. Whole RNA obtained from tumor, nontumor lung or frozen PBMC underwent sequencing without sorting. TCRdb re-called the 5' RACE reads through MiXCR, storing one row per CDR3 protein. The table includes about 120,000 distinct CDR3 sequences, 12% detected once. This specimen consisted of PBMCs, obtained at follow-up. The receptors stem from a male donor with early-stage non-small cell lung cancer.

This clonotype occurred a few times. The chain couples TRBV2 to TRBJ2-7, with TRBD1 matching 7 bases. The ends lost 6 bases at V and 2 bases at J; junction bases unmatched: 7. CDR3 length: 14 amino acids. The germline gives CDR1 SNHLY, CDR2 FYNNEI. CDR3 sequence reads: CASRFGTATYEQYF. CDR3 bases: TGTGCCAGCAGGTTCGGGACAGCAACCTACGAGCAGTACTTC.

This sequence joins TRBV11-2 and TRBJ1-1; perhaps TRBD1 as D (5 bases). CDR3 size: 14 residues. Trimming removed 5 bases from V and 2 bases from J, with 12 bases in between. Germline CDR1 reads SGHAT; CDR2 reads FQNNGV. CDR3 bases: TGTGCCAGCAGCCCCTGGGACGGTAACACTGAAGCTTTCTTT. Residues: CASSPWDGNTEAFF.

This clonotype was observed a handful of times. This chain joins TRBV11-2 and TRBJ2-7; no reliable D call. Trimming cost V 7 bases and J 2 bases, with 24 bases left between them. CDR1 and CDR2 (germline): SGHAT, FQNNGV. The CDR3 runs 17 residues. CDR3 sequence (DNA): TGTGCCAGCACCTCGAGGTCTACTACCACAATTACCTACGAGCAGTACTTC. Its translation: CASTSRSTTTITYEQYF.

This clonotype occurred many times. V and J are TRBV7-9 and TRBJ1-2, with a tentative D call TRBD1 (6 bases). Looked up from germline, CDR1 is SEHNR and CDR2 is FQNEAQ (reference sequence). Trimming took 3 bases from V and 4 from J, leaving 9 bases between them. The CDR3 spans 13 residues. The CDR3, as DNA: TGTGCCAGCAGCTTGGTAGGGGGCTATGGCTACACCTTC. This gives the protein CASSLVGGYGYTF.

This clonotype was seen many times. The chain joins TRBV10-2 to TRBJ1-1; D uncertain. This CDR3 spans 15 amino acids. Germline V CDR1 and CDR2: WSHSY, SAAADI. Trimming pared 0 bases from V and 1 base from J, leaving 9 bases between. This CDR3 reads CASSESGRPNTEAFF. In DNA form, the CDR3 reads TGCGCCAGCAGTGAGTCGGGCAGGCCGAACACTGAAGCTTTCTTT.

CDR3 loop: CASSGGAKNIQYF. DNA for the CDR3: TGTGCCAGCAGTGGGGGGGCCAAAAACATTCAGTACTTC. V usage is TRBV28 and J usage is TRBJ2-4; TRBD2 is a possible D gene (6 bases). The germline V gene has CDR1 MDHEN and CDR2 SYDVKM. CDR3 size: 13 residues. Trimming left V 5 bases short and J 1 base short, with 6 bases between.

This clonotype was seen many times. This chain connects TRBV10-3 to TRBJ2-2; D remains ambiguous. The germline V gene has CDR1 ENHRY and CDR2 SYGVKD. V gave up 0 bases and J gave up 7 bases, with 9 bases separating them. CDR3 length equals 14 residues. CDR3 sequence: CAISESGQVGELFF. In nucleotides, the CDR3 is TGTGCCATCAGTGAGTCCGGCCAGGTCGGGGAGCTGTTTTTT.

This sequence joins TRBV7-2 and TRBJ2-1; D remains ambiguous. The V gene lost 4 bases and the J gene lost 9 bases, with 7 bases spanning the gap. CDR1 is SGHTA and CDR2 is FQGNSA in the germline V gene. There are 11 residues in the CDR3. CDR3 sequence (DNA): TGTGCCAGCAGCTCCGCTGGTGAGCAGTTCTTC. Translated, it gives CASSSAGEQFF.

The genes are TRBV20-1 and TRBJ2-1, with D unresolved. V dropped 2 bases and J dropped 3 bases, with 11 bases sitting between them. There are 14 residues in the CDR3. The germline gives CDR1 DFQATT, CDR2 SNEGSKA (reference sequence). This CDR3 is CSARIRSRYNEQFF. The CDR3 DNA sequence: TGCAGTGCTAGAATTCGAAGTCGCTACAATGAGCAGTTCTTC.

This chain links TRBV5-6 with TRBJ1-3; D call uncertain. Germline V gives CDR1 SGHDT, CDR2 YYEEEE. Trimming shortened V by 0 bases and J by 3 bases, and 10 bases separated the two germline ends. The CDR3 covers 15 residues. CDR3 sequence reads: CASSLAGSGGNTIYF. Written as DNA, the CDR3 is TGTGCCAGCAGCTTGGCCGGATCTGGTGGAAACACCATATATTTT.

The sample holds many counts of this clonotype. This sequence joins TRBV6-5 and TRBJ1-1, with D maybe TRBD1 (5 bases). The V and J ends lost 6 bases and 5 bases respectively, with 13 bases between them. The length of the CDR3 is 13 residues. Germline CDR1 reads MNHEY; CDR2 reads SVGAGI. The DNA of the CDR3 is TGTGCCAGCAGGGGGTTGGGGCGGACTGAAGCTTTCTTT. Protein product: CASRGLGRTEAFF.

This chain joins TRBV7-2 and TRBJ2-7; D perhaps matches TRBD1 (5 bases). This CDR3 contains 13 residues. Germline-derived CDR1 and CDR2 are SGHTA and FQGNSA. Trimming pared 5 bases from V and 4 bases from J, leaving 12 bases between. The CDR3 DNA reads TGTGCCAGCAGCCAACGGACAAATTACGAGCAGTACTTC. This translates into CASSQRTNYEQYF.

This clonotype has a handful of counts. The chain joins TRBV11-2 to TRBJ1-1; D is undetermined. Trimming took 2 bases from V and 2 from J, leaving 9 bases between them. Germline V gives CDR1 SGHAT, CDR2 FQNNGV. The CDR3 consists of 14 residues. In DNA form, the CDR3 reads TGTGCCAGCAGCTTACAGGTTAGAAACACTGAAGCTTTCTTT. Translated: CASSLQVRNTEAFF.

This clonotype was detected ten times or more. The rearrangement uses TRBV6-6 and TRBJ2-5; 7 bases line up with TRBD1. Germline CDR1 reads MNHNY; CDR2 reads SVGAGI (reference sequence). V trimming: 6 bases; J trimming: 3 bases; junction bases outside the gene matches: 10. This CDR3 has 15 residues. The chain's CDR3 is CASRNRQGSEETQYF. Written as DNA, the CDR3 is TGTGCCAGCAGAAATAGACAGGGTTCGGAAGAGACCCAGTACTTC.

This clonotype was detected many times. The chain is built from TRBV28 and TRBJ2-7, with D uncertain. Trimming pared 6 bases from V and 1 base from J, leaving 16 bases between. Germline-derived CDR1 and CDR2 are MDHEN and SYDVKM. There are 15 residues in the CDR3. The CDR3 loop reads CASRASLSRSYEQYF. The CDR3 nucleotides read TGTGCCAGCAGGGCCAGCCTCTCGAGGTCCTACGAGCAGTACTTC. Full variable domain (outside the CDR3, taken from reference TRBV28 and TRBJ2-7): DVKVTQSSRYLVKRTGEKVFLECVQDMDHENMFWYRQDPGLGLRLIYFSYDVKMKEKGDIPEGYSVSREKKERFSLILESASTNQTSMYLCASRASLSRSYEQYFGPGTRLTVT.

At least ten counts were recorded for this clonotype. The J gene is TRBJ2-3, the V gene TRBV5-5; 12 positions match TRBD2. The germline CDR1 and CDR2 sequences are SGHKS and YYEKEE (reference sequence). The CDR3 has 15 amino acids. J gave up 6 bases and V 5 bases, and 7 bases lay outside the gene matches. In nucleotides, the CDR3 is TGTGCCAGCAGGCTGACTAGCGGGGGAAGGGATACGCAGTATTTT. The encoded protein is CASRLTSGGRDTQYF.

The rearrangement joins TRBV4-2 to TRBJ2-3; no firm D call. V lost 0 bases and J 3 bases, leaving 7 bases between the germline ends. CDR3 length: 14 amino acids. From germline, CDR1 is LGHNA and CDR2 YNFKEQ. The CDR3 DNA sequence: TGTGCCAGCAGCCAAGAGGTTCGAACAGATACGCAGTATTTT. It specifies CASSQEVRTDTQYF.

At least ten counts were recorded for this clonotype. The gene calls are TRBV20-1 and TRBJ1-5; 7 bases line up with TRBD1. The length of the CDR3 is 15 residues. Germline V gene lookup returns CDR1 DFQATT and CDR2 SNEGSKA (reference sequence). V gave up 0 bases and J gave up 0 bases; unmatched junction bases: 2. This CDR3 is CSAREGTVSNQPQHF. CDR3 sequence (DNA): TGCAGTGCTAGAGAGGGGACAGTTAGCAATCAGCCCCAGCATTTT.

The genes are TRBV18 and TRBJ1-4; D might be TRBD1 (5 bases). The CDR3 has 15 amino acids. Germline assignment: CDR1 KGHSH and CDR2 LQKENI. The V gene lost 4 bases and the J gene lost 0 bases, with 9 bases spanning the gap. CDR3 nucleotide sequence: TGTGCCAGCTCACGGGGGAGGCCAACTAATGAAAAACTGTTTTTT. Protein product: CASSRGRPTNEKLFF. The variable domain in full, with the rest retrieved from reference TRBV18 and TRBJ1-4, is NAGVMQNPRHLVRRRGQEARLRCSPMKGHSHVYWYRQLPEEGLKFMVYLQKENIIDESGMPKERFSAEFPKEGPSILRIQQVVRGDSAAYFCASSRGRPTNEKLFFGSGTQLSVL.

This chain connects TRBV12-3 or TRBV12-4 to TRBJ1-3; D gene unclear. This CDR3 has 13 amino acids. Trimming stripped 9 bases from V and 0 bases from J, with 9 bases between. The CDR3 sequence: CASAPFSGNTIYF. CDR3 in DNA: TGTGCCAGTGCCCCGTTCTCTGGAAACACCATATATTTT.

This clonotype was observed at least ten times. This rearrangement joins TRBV20-1 to TRBJ2-7; 9 positions agree with TRBD2. Germline V gene data show CDR1 as DFQATT and CDR2 as SNEGSKA (reference sequence). Trimming cost V 6 bases and J 2 bases; bases outside gene matches: 14. This CDR3 is 16 amino acids long. This CDR3 is CSAPSLAGFQPYEQYF. In DNA form, the CDR3 reads TGCAGTGCGCCGTCCCTAGCGGGGTTCCAACCCTACGAGCAGTACTTC.

This clonotype was recorded a few times. The rearrangement uses TRBV4-2 and TRBJ1-2, with D possibly TRBD1 on 6 matching bases. V dropped 0 bases and J dropped 2 bases, with 10 bases sitting between them. The CDR3 is 15 residues long. Germline V gene lookup returns CDR1 LGHNA and CDR2 YNFKEQ. In nucleotides, the CDR3 is TGTGCCAGCAGCCAAGATCGGCAGGGGAACTATGGCTACACCTTC. Translating gives CASSQDRQGNYGYTF.

This clonotype has more than one count but fewer than ten. The conserved phenylalanine or tryptophan is not found at the CDR3 terminus, so this likely reflects a read error. The limits of the CDR3 on the DNA are not certain, so only TCRdb's listed CDR3 is given. The CDR3 loop is CASSEADTGASV. This chain uses TRBV6-1 with TRBJ1-1; the table calls TRBD1, which could not be checked here. Germline values: CDR1 MNHNS, CDR2 SASEGT. The CDR3 is 12 residues long, ends included.

The CDR3 DNA reads TGTGCCAGCAGTACCCTGACAGGGGGCACTGAAGCTTTCTTT. Protein: CASSTLTGGTEAFF. The rearrangement uses TRBV25-1 and TRBJ1-1; 9 nucleotides line up with TRBD1. Trimming removed 5 bases from V and 4 bases from J; junction bases left unmatched: 5. Looked up from germline, CDR1 is MGHDK and CDR2 is SYGVNS. This CDR3 spans 14 amino acids.

This clonotype was observed many times. The rearrangement uses TRBV12-3 or TRBV12-4 and TRBJ1-5; 9 nucleotides agree with TRBD1. The CDR3 runs to 15 residues. Trimming took 6 bases from V and 7 from J; bases not matched to a gene: 10. CDR3: CASSPADRGNQPQHF. CDR3 nucleotides: TGTGCCAGCAGCCCCGCGGACAGGGGAAACCAGCCCCAGCATTTT.

This clonotype was counted ten times or more. The V and J genes are TRBV7-9 and TRBJ1-6, with TRBD1 as a possible D gene (5 bases). Trimming took off 5 bases at V and 7 bases at J, with 15 bases between the two ends. Germline CDR1 and CDR2: SEHNR and FQNEAQ (reference sequence). The CDR3 extends over 15 amino acids. CDR3 coding DNA: TGTGCCAGCAGCCCGACGCGGGGCTTAAATTCACCCCTCCACTTT. This translates into CASSPTRGLNSPLHF. Combining the CDR3 with reference TRBV7-9 and TRBJ1-6 gives the whole variable domain DTGVSQNPRHKITKRGQNVTFRCDPISEHNRLYWYRQTLGQGPEFLTYFQNEAQLEKSRLLSDRFSAERPKGSFSTLEIQRTEQGDSAMYLCASSPTRGLNSPLHFGNGTRLTVT.

This clonotype was counted many times. The rearrangement uses TRBV5-5 and TRBJ1-1; D not resolved. The length of the CDR3 is 14 residues. V lost 2 bases and J 0 bases, leaving 8 bases between the germline ends. The germline V gene has CDR1 SGHKS and CDR2 YYEKEE (reference sequence). CDR3 protein: CASSLLGVNTEAFF. The CDR3 region has the DNA TGTGCCAGCAGCTTATTGGGTGTGAACACTGAAGCTTTCTTT. Supplemented by reference TRBV5-5 and TRBJ1-1, the full variable domain reads DAGVTQSPTHLIKTRGQQVTLRCSPISGHKSVSWYQQVLGQGPQFIFQYYEKEERGRGNFPDRFSARQFPNYSSELNVNALLLGDSALYLCASSLLGVNTEAFFGQGTRLTVV.

The chain has TRBV20-1 and TRBJ2-6; 7 bases map to TRBD1. There are 15 residues in the CDR3. After removal of 3 bases from V and 0 bases from J, the junction contained 2 bases not matched to a gene. CDR1 DFQATT and CDR2 SNEGSKA come from the germline V gene (reference sequence). The CDR3 reads CSASPGGSGANVLTF. The CDR3 DNA reads TGCAGTGCTAGTCCAGGGGGCTCTGGGGCCAACGTCCTGACTTTC.